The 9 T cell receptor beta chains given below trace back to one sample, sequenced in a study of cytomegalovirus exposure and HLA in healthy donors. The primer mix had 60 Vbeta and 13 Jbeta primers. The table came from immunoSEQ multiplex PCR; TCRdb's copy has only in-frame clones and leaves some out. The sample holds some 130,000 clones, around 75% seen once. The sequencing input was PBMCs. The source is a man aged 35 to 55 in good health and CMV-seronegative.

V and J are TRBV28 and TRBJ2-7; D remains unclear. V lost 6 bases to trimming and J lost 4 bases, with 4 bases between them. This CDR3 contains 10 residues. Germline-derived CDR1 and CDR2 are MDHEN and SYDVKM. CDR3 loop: CASSGYEQYF. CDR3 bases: TGTGCCAGCAGCGGGTACGAGCAGTACTTC.

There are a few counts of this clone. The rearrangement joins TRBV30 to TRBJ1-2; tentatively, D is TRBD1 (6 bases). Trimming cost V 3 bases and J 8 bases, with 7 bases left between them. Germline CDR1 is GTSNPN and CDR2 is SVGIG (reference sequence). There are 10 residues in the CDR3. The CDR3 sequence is CAWRRGGYTF. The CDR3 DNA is TGTGCCTGGAGAAGGGGGGGCTACACCTTC.

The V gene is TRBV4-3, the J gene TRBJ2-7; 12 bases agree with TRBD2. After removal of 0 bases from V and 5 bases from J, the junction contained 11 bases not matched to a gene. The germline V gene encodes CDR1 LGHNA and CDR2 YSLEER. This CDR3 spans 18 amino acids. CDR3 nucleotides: TGCGCCAGCAGCCAAGAGGGGCCTCGACTAGCGGGAGTCCACGAGCAGTACTTC. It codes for CASSQEGPRLAGVHEQYF.

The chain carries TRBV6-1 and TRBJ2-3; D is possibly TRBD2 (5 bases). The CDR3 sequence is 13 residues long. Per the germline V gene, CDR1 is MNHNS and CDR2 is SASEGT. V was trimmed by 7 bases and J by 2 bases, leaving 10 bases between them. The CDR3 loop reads CASKEDFTDTQYF. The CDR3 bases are TGTGCCAGCAAGGAGGACTTCACAGATACGCAGTATTTT.

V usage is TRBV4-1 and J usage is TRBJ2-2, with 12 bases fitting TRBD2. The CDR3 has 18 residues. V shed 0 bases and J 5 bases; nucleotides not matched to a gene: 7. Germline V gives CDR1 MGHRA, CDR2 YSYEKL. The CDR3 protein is CASSQERLAGGPTGELFF. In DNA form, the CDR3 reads TGCGCCAGCAGCCAAGAGAGGCTAGCGGGAGGGCCAACCGGGGAGCTGTTTTTT.

As DNA, the CDR3 is TGTGCCAGCAGTTATGGAGGGGCTGGCTATGGCTACACCTTC. This translates into CASSYGGAGYGYTF. The V call is TRBV6-5, the J call TRBJ1-2, with D tentatively TRBD1 (5 bases). This CDR3 spans 14 amino acids. Germline CDR1 and CDR2: MNHEY and SVGAGI. Between the trimmed V and J ends, which lost 3 bases and 4 bases, there was a span of 12 bases.

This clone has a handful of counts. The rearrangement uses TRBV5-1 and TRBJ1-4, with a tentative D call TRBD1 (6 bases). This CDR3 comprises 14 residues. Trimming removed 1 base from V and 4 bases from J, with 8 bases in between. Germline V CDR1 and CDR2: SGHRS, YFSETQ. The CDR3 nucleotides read TGCGCCAGCAGCTTGTCCAGGGGTAATGAAAAACTGTTTTTT. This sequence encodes CASSLSRGNEKLFF.

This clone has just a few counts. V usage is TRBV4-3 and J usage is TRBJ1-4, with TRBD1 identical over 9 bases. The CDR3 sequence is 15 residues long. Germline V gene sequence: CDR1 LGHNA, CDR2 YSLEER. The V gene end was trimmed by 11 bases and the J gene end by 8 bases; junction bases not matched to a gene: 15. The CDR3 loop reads CASRPAAGTGEKLFF. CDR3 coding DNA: TGCGCCTCACGCCCAGCCGCAGGGACAGGGGAAAAACTGTTTTTT.

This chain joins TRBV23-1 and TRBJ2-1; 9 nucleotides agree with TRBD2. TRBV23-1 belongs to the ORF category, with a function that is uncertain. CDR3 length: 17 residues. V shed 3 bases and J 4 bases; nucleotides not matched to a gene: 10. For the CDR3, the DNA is TGCGCCAGCAGTCATCCAGCGGGGGGACTACCGTACAATGAGCAGTTCTTC. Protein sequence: CASSHPAGGLPYNEQFF.